Below, 32 T cell receptor beta chains from the same sample are listed, as sequenced in a study of CD8 T cells in ankylosing spondylitis. TCRdb itself ran the 5' RACE reads through MiXCR, one entry per CDR3 protein. The sample records 200,000 to 250,000 distinct CDR3 sequences, 10% to 13% being singletons. Sample: blood, either unsorted or a sorted T cell fraction (not recorded which). The receptors were gathered from a male donor with ankylosing spondylitis or in good health (not recorded which).

The chain is built from TRBV5-8 and TRBJ2-1; D ambiguous. V lost 8 bases to trimming and J lost 10 bases, with 16 bases between them. Looked up from germline, CDR1 is SGHTS and CDR2 is YDEGEE. CDR3 size: 12 residues. The chain's CDR3 is CARGPGLGEQFF. DNA of the CDR3: TGTGCCAGGGGCCCCGGGCTCGGCGAGCAGTTCTTC.

This clonotype came up many times. V gene TRBV3-1 combines with J gene TRBJ1-1; D may be TRBD1 (5 bases). The germline V and J ends were trimmed by 0 bases and 1 base, with 12 bases remaining between them. Germline V lookup: CDR1 LGHDT, CDR2 YNNKEL (reference sequence). The CDR3 contains 16 residues. DNA of the CDR3: TGTGCCAGCAGCCAAGATTTTGGACAAGCGAACACTGAAGCTTTCTTT. Translating gives CASSQDFGQANTEAFF. The variable domain in full, with the rest retrieved from reference TRBV3-1 and TRBJ1-1, is DTAVSQTPKYLVTQMGNDKSIKCEQNLGHDTMYWYKQDSKKFLKIMFSYNNKELIINETVPNRFSPKSPDKAHLNLHINSLELGDSAVYFCASSQDFGQANTEAFFGQGTRLTVV.

J is TRBJ2-6 and V is TRBV5-1; D not certain. V gave up 1 base and J gave up 2 bases, with 16 bases separating them. From germline, CDR1 is SGHRS and CDR2 YFSETQ. This CDR3 comprises 18 residues. CDR3 sequence: CASSLFRPSGAGANVLTF. The CDR3 DNA is TGCGCCAGCAGCTTGTTCCGTCCAAGTGGGGCTGGGGCCAACGTCCTGACTTTC.

About this clonotype itself: The junction and the germline gene differ at one end; a read error may be behind it. The chain carries TRBV7-2 and TRBJ1-3; TRBD1 aligns across 8 bases. Germline loops: CDR1 SGHTA, CDR2 FQGNSA. The CDR3 loop spans 15 amino acids. CDR3 sequence reads: CASSRDRGWGNTLYF. Written as DNA, the CDR3 is TGTGCCAGCAGCCGAGACAGGGGATGGGGAAACACCTTATATTTT.

This clonotype was detected many times. CDR3 DNA sequence: TGTGCCATCAGTGAGTCCAACGAGCAGTACTTC. The encoded protein is CAISESNEQYF. The chain combines TRBV10-3 with TRBJ2-7; D gene unclear. Trimming removed 0 bases at V and 5 bases at J, with 2 bases between. CDR3 size: 11 residues. Per the germline V gene, CDR1 is ENHRY and CDR2 is SYGVKD.

This clonotype was counted ten times or more. The chain couples TRBV4-1 to TRBJ2-7, with D tentatively TRBD1 (5 bases). V was clipped by 0 bases and J by 2 bases, with 14 bases between them. CDR3 length: 16 residues. Germline V CDR1 and CDR2: MGHRA, YSYEKL. CDR3 sequence reads: CASSQDKGQAAYEQYF. The CDR3 coding sequence is TGCGCCAGCAGCCAAGATAAGGGGCAGGCCGCCTACGAGCAGTACTTC.

This sequence joins TRBV5-1 and TRBJ2-7; the match to TRBD1 covers 7 bases. V shed 0 bases, J shed 3 bases, and the junction held 6 bases outside the gene matches. The CDR3 runs to 15 residues. CDR1 and CDR2 from the germline V gene are SGHRS and YFSETQ. The CDR3 DNA reads as TGCGCCAGCAGCTTGGGACCGGGACAGAGCTACGAGCAGTACTTC. Amino acid sequence: CASSLGPGQSYEQYF.

The table lists this clonotype with many counts. The V and J genes are TRBV27 and TRBJ1-2; tentative D call: TRBD1 (6 bases). Deletions cut 3 bases from V and 4 bases from J, with 9 bases between. Looked up from germline, CDR1 is MNHEY and CDR2 is SMNVEV (reference sequence). The CDR3 is made up of 13 amino acids. In DNA, the CDR3 is TGTGCCAGCAGTTTCGGACAGTTCTATGGCTACACCTTC. Protein: CASSFGQFYGYTF.

This clonotype was counted many times. V gene TRBV20-1 combines with J gene TRBJ2-7; D remains unclear. This CDR3 comprises 11 residues. Germline values: CDR1 DFQATT, CDR2 SNEGSKA (reference sequence). Trimming took off 1 base at V and 2 bases at J, with 3 bases between the two ends. The CDR3 spells CSARVTYEQYF. The CDR3 nucleotides are TGCAGTGCTAGAGTAACCTACGAGCAGTACTTC.

On this clonotype itself: A single base separates this from a much larger clone, so it may be a read error. The chain joins TRBV18 to TRBJ2-1, with D possibly TRBD1 on 5 matching bases. The CDR3 runs 14 residues. Germline V lookup: CDR1 KGHSH, CDR2 LQKENI. The CDR3 region is CASTPLSQGNEQFF. Here the CDR3 DNA reads TGTGCCAGCACACCACTGAGTCAGGGCAATGAGCAGTTCTTC.

This clonotype showed up many times. The CDR3 DNA reads TGCGCCAGCAGCCCGGCTAGCGGCCAAGAGACCCAGTACTTC. It codes for CASSPASGQETQYF. The chain links TRBV5-1 to TRBJ2-5; 7 bases are shared with TRBD2. V gave up 4 bases and J gave up 1 base; unmatched junction bases: 4. The CDR3 is made up of 14 amino acids. Per germline, CDR1 SGHRS and CDR2 YFSETQ.

This clonotype was recorded a few times. The chain employs TRBV29-1 and TRBJ2-7; the D gene is possibly TRBD1 (7 bases). The germline V and J ends were trimmed by 4 bases and 0 bases, with 19 bases remaining between them. Germline V gene sequence: CDR1 SQVTM, CDR2 ANQGSEA. This CDR3 is 16 amino acids long. The CDR3 nucleotides are TGCAGCGTTGCCCAGGGGGGCAGCTTGAGCTCCTACGAGCAGTACTTC. Translating gives CSVAQGGSLSSYEQYF.

The table lists this clonotype with many counts. DNA of the CDR3: TGCAGTGCAATGACACCGACCCACAGCACAGATACGCAGTATTTT. Protein: CSAMTPTHSTDTQYF. The chain carries TRBV20-1 and TRBJ2-3; D remains unclear. The CDR3 has 15 residues. V shed 6 bases and J shed 0 bases, with 16 bases lying between them. The germline V gene has CDR1 DFQATT and CDR2 SNEGSKA (reference sequence).

This clonotype was seen repeatedly, ten times or more. The CDR3 sequence: CSARVSYRTNYGYTF. The CDR3 coding sequence is TGCAGTGCTAGAGTATCGTACAGGACTAACTATGGCTACACCTTC. V and J are TRBV20-1 and TRBJ1-2; weak D call: TRBD1 (5 bases). V was pared by 1 base and J by 0 bases, with 12 bases between. Germline V gene lookup returns CDR1 DFQATT and CDR2 SNEGSKA (reference sequence). CDR3 length equals 15 residues.

This chain connects TRBV12-3 or TRBV12-4 to TRBJ1-2; weak D call: TRBD1 (5 bases). Trimming removed 5 bases at V and 8 bases at J, with 15 bases between. The CDR3 covers 13 residues. In nucleotides, the CDR3 is TGTGCCAGCAGTCTCACGGGGGGGGAAGGCTACACCTTC. Translating it yields CASSLTGGEGYTF.

This clonotype was counted at least ten times. CDR3 nucleotides: TGCAGTGCTAGAGAAGTGGGTCGAGCCCTCCTATCTGCCAAAAACATTCAGTACTTC. Its translation: CSAREVGRALLSAKNIQYF. The rearrangement uses TRBV20-1 and TRBJ2-4; D remains unclear. V was shortened by 0 bases and J by 1 base, with 22 bases between the two germline ends. The CDR3 has 19 residues. Germline V gene sequence: CDR1 DFQATT, CDR2 SNEGSKA (reference sequence).

This clonotype was seen repeatedly, ten times or more. The chain carries TRBV12-3 or TRBV12-4 and TRBJ2-1; TRBD2 matches at 10 bases. V dropped 4 bases and J dropped 10; count of bases not matched to a gene: 10. This CDR3 is built from 15 residues. CDR3 region: CASSSLAGALGEQFF. The CDR3, as DNA: TGTGCCAGCAGTTCTCTAGCGGGGGCCCTCGGGGAGCAGTTCTTC.

There are many counts of this clonotype. The chain combines TRBV5-1 with TRBJ2-3; 13 bases map to TRBD2. CDR1 and CDR2 (germline): SGHRS, YFSETQ. The CDR3 contains 18 residues. J lost 4 bases, V lost 0 bases, and 8 bases had no gene match. The CDR3 nucleotides read TGCGCCAGCAGCTTGGCCGCGGGACTAGCGGGGTGGGCAGATACGCAGTATTTT. As protein: CASSLAAGLAGWADTQYF. The full variable domain, its missing parts supplied by reference TRBV5-1 and TRBJ2-3, is KAGVTQTPRYLIKTRGQQVTLSCSPISGHRSVSWYQQTPGQGLQFLFEYFSETQRNKGNFPGRFSGRQFSNSRSEMNVSTLELGDSALYLCASSLAAGLAGWADTQYFGPGTRLTVL.

A note on this clonotype: Since a much larger clone is just one base distant, this may be a read error. This chain connects TRBV5-1 to TRBJ1-2; a possible D gene is TRBD1 (5 bases). This CDR3 is 13 amino acids long. The V gene lost 4 bases and the J gene lost 7 bases, with 14 bases spanning the gap. Germline V gene sequence: CDR1 SGHRS, CDR2 YFSETQ. The CDR3 DNA reads TGCGCCAGCAGCCCCGACGGGGACTGTGGCTACACCTTC. Amino acids: CASSPDGDCGYTF.

Many counts were recorded for this clonotype. The rearrangement links TRBV5-1 to TRBJ2-1; 10 nucleotides align to TRBD1. This CDR3 contains 15 residues. Trimming removed 3 bases from V and 2 bases from J; junction bases left unmatched: 2. The germline V gene has CDR1 SGHRS and CDR2 YFSETQ. This CDR3 is CASSSTGGAYNEQFF. DNA for the CDR3: TGCGCCAGCAGCTCGACAGGGGGCGCCTACAATGAGCAGTTCTTC. The full variable domain, its missing parts supplied by reference TRBV5-1 and TRBJ2-1, is KAGVTQTPRYLIKTRGQQVTLSCSPISGHRSVSWYQQTPGQGLQFLFEYFSETQRNKGNFPGRFSGRQFSNSRSEMNVSTLELGDSALYLCASSSTGGAYNEQFFGPGTRLTVL.

The CDR3 here is CASRTSGDYEQYF. The CDR3 region has the DNA TGTGCCAGCAGAACTAGCGGGGACTACGAGCAGTACTTC. The chain joins TRBV14 to TRBJ2-7, with TRBD2 identical over 10 bases. The CDR3 consists of 13 residues. V trimming: 6 bases; J trimming: 3 bases; junction bases outside the gene matches: 2. Germline CDR1 and CDR2: SGHDN and FVKESK.

This clonotype has ten or more counts. The V call is TRBV7-9, the J call TRBJ1-2; TRBD1 matches at 9 bases. Germline lookup yields CDR1 SEHNR and CDR2 FQNEAQ (reference sequence). This CDR3 region has 13 residues. The ends lost 4 bases at V and 6 bases at J; junction bases unmatched: 3. The CDR3 region is CASSWGTGNGYTF. The CDR3 DNA sequence: TGTGCCAGCAGCTGGGGGACAGGGAATGGCTACACCTTC.

The chain is built from TRBV3-1 and TRBJ1-2; TRBD1 aligns across 7 bases. V lost 1 base to trimming and J lost 7 bases; unmatched junction nucleotides: 6. Per the germline V gene, CDR1 is LGHDT and CDR2 is YNNKEL (reference sequence). CDR3 length: 14 amino acids. The CDR3 spells CASSQGTRGPGYTF. CDR3 DNA sequence: TGTGCCAGCAGCCAAGGGACGAGGGGGCCTGGCTACACCTTC. Together with reference TRBV3-1 and TRBJ1-2, the CDR3 gives the full variable domain: DTAVSQTPKYLVTQMGNDKSIKCEQNLGHDTMYWYKQDSKKFLKIMFSYNNKELIINETVPNRFSPKSPDKAHLNLHINSLELGDSAVYFCASSQGTRGPGYTFGSGTRLTVV.

CDR3 residues: CSAPTMGLAYEQYF. DNA of the CDR3: TGCAGTGCTCCCACCATGGGACTAGCCTACGAGCAGTACTTC. This chain links TRBV20-1 with TRBJ2-7; 8 positions agree with TRBD2. The germline gives CDR1 DFQATT, CDR2 SNEGSKA (reference sequence). The CDR3 totals 14 residues. Unmatched junction bases numbered 8, after V lost 5 bases and J lost 2 bases.

The chain uses TRBV28 and TRBJ1-2; the D is unclear. The germline CDR1 and CDR2 sequences are MDHEN and SYDVKM. CDR3 length: 14 amino acids. The V gene lost 5 bases and the J gene lost 7 bases, with 17 bases spanning the gap. The chain's CDR3 is CASSPRGWEAGYTF. The CDR3 DNA reads as TGTGCCAGCAGTCCCCGTGGGTGGGAGGCTGGCTACACCTTC.

This clonotype was detected ten times or more. This chain connects TRBV7-9 to TRBJ2-7; 7 positions match TRBD1. V was pared by 5 bases and J by 6 bases, with 4 bases of the junction left unmatched. Looked up from germline, CDR1 is SEHNR and CDR2 is FQNEAQ (reference sequence). This CDR3 is 12 amino acids long. DNA of the CDR3: TGTGCCAGCAGCCAGGGGGACCTCGAGCAGTACTTC. Its protein product is CASSQGDLEQYF.

This clonotype showed up just a few times. The chain joins TRBV11-2 to TRBJ2-5, with a possible D match to TRBD2 (7 bases). Germline CDR1 SGHAT, CDR2 FQNNGV. The CDR3 spans 18 residues. V lost 5 bases and J 4 bases, leaving 26 bases between the germline ends. CDR3 DNA sequence: TGTGCCAGCAGCCCGCCCCGGGGGGCGCAGGGAGGGGGAGAGACCCAGTACTTC. Amino acids: CASSPPRGAQGGGETQYF.

This clonotype was seen more than once but under ten times. V and J are TRBV30 and TRBJ2-7; D gene unclear. Germline V gene data show CDR1 as GTSNPN and CDR2 as SVGIG (reference sequence). This CDR3 spans 12 amino acids. The V end was cut by 4 bases, the J end by 3 bases, with 10 bases between. The CDR3 loop reads CAWNTKNYEQYF. The CDR3 DNA follows: TGTGCCTGGAACACCAAGAACTACGAGCAGTACTTC.

This clonotype has more than one count but fewer than ten. This chain uses TRBV29-1 with TRBJ2-2; 7 bases map to TRBD2. Germline V gene lookup returns CDR1 SQVTM and CDR2 ANQGSEA. J was trimmed by 6 bases and V by 4 bases; bases with no gene match: 5. There are 13 residues in the CDR3. The CDR3 sequence: CSVGTSSAGELFF. The CDR3 nucleotides are TGCAGCGTTGGGACTAGTAGCGCCGGGGAGCTGTTTTTT.

This clonotype was counted only a few times. The chain is built from TRBV28 and TRBJ1-5; the D is unclear. This CDR3 comprises 15 residues. From germline, CDR1 is MDHEN and CDR2 SYDVKM. V dropped 7 bases and J dropped 2 bases, with 15 bases sitting between them. The CDR3 bases are TGTGCCAGCAACCGAGACACGGATGGCAATCAGCCCCAGCATTTT. It is translated as CASNRDTDGNQPQHF.

This clonotype was detected ten times or more. V and J are TRBV6-1 and TRBJ2-1; 7 bases are a match to TRBD2. Germline CDR1 is MNHNS and CDR2 is SASEGT. V was clipped by 6 bases and J by 5 bases; unmatched bases: 7. The CDR3 sequence is 14 residues long. For the CDR3, the DNA is TGTGCCAGCAGGGGGGGGGTAATCGACAATGAGCAGTTCTTC. Protein sequence: CASRGGVIDNEQFF.

This clonotype has just a few counts. The DNA of the CDR3 is TGTGCCAGCAAGATGGGTGTGACTCTTATCACTGAAGCTTTCTTT. It translates to CASKMGVTLITEAFF. This chain connects TRBV11-2 to TRBJ1-1; D unresolved. Germline V lookup: CDR1 SGHAT, CDR2 FQNNGV. The CDR3 is 15 amino acids. Trimming took off 7 bases at V and 4 bases at J, with 19 bases between the two ends. The full variable domain, completed using reference TRBV11-2 and TRBJ1-1, is EAGVAQSPRYKIIEKRQSVAFWCNPISGHATLYWYQQILGQGPKLLIQFQNNGVVDDSQLPKDRFSAERLKGVDSTLKIQPAKLEDSAVYLCASKMGVTLITEAFFGQGTRLTVV.